The text below deals with one TCR beta chain. Measured with immunoSEQ multiplex PCR; TCRdb has only the in-frame clones, and not every one. The sample holds 150,000 to 200,000 clones; less than 90% are singletons and the top ten take 9.5% to 13%. This sample was included in a study of blood T cell repertoires in COVID-19. Germline CDR1 reads PRHDT; CDR2 reads FYEKMQ (reference sequence). V lost 5 bases, J lost 7 bases, and 11 bases lay in between. This CDR3 spans 13 amino acids. Enrolled during active infection, Seattle patients were then followed longitudinally. This clonotype was sampled from an older woman with COVID-19, enrolled during active disease. The sample taken for sequencing was peripheral blood. V gene TRBV13 combines with J gene TRBJ1-4; D might be TRBD1 (6 bases). The CDR3 nucleotides read TGTGCCAGCAGCGGGGGCTGGGGTGAAAAACTGTTTTTT. Encoded protein: CASSGGWGEKLFF.